One and the same sample provided the 23 T cell receptor beta chains below, sequenced in a study of control samples from healthy donors and cancer patients. TCRdb keeps only in-frame clones here, not all; method: immunoSEQ multiplex PCR. This table has about 61,000 clones, nearly 90% appearing once. Sequenced material: PBMCs. Receptors were obtained from a man between 60 and 70 years old with colorectal cancer.

V is TRBV5-1 and J is TRBJ2-3, with 8 bases that match TRBD2. The CDR3 spans 18 residues. Germline CDR1 and CDR2: SGHRS and YFSETQ. Trimming cost V 3 bases and J 1 base; bases outside gene matches: 13. Here the CDR3 reads CASSSLPGLGRRTDTQYF. The CDR3, as DNA: TGCGCCAGCAGCTCCCTCCCGGGACTAGGTAGACGCACAGATACGCAGTATTTT.

In its sample, this clone was seen a few times. The gene calls are TRBV19 and TRBJ1-3, with D possibly being TRBD1 (5 bases). The CDR3 is 15 residues long. The V end was cut by 5 bases, the J end by 2 bases, with 13 bases between. Per the germline V gene, CDR1 is LNHDA and CDR2 is SQIVND (reference sequence). CDR3 protein: CASSRRGETGNTIYF. DNA for the CDR3: TGTGCCAGTAGTCGCCGGGGGGAAACTGGAAACACCATATATTTT.

Only one count was recorded for this clone. The chain has TRBV5-1 and TRBJ2-7; D gene ambiguous. V gave up 6 bases and J gave up 2 bases, with 15 bases separating them. The CDR3 consists of 14 residues. Per the germline V gene, CDR1 is SGHRS and CDR2 is YFSETQ. The CDR3 DNA sequence: TGCGCCAGCACCGTCGACATTGCCGCCTACGAGCAGTACTTC. Amino acids: CASTVDIAAYEQYF.

The chain carries TRBV2 and TRBJ1-1; D is unresolved. This CDR3 is built from 13 residues. Germline-derived CDR1 and CDR2 are SNHLY and FYNNEI. The ends were cut back, 2 bases at V and 1 base at J, with 5 bases in the middle. The CDR3, as DNA: TGTGCCAGCAGTGAAACCCAGAACACTGAAGCTTTCTTT. Translation gives CASSETQNTEAFF.

The V and J genes are TRBV13 and TRBJ2-3; possibly TRBD1 for D (6 bases). V lost 5 bases to trimming and J lost 3 bases, with 12 bases between them. This CDR3 is built from 14 residues. The germline CDR1 and CDR2 sequences are PRHDT and FYEKMQ (reference sequence). CDR3 DNA sequence: TGTGCCAGCAGCGTGGACAGAGGAACAGATACGCAGTATTTT. Residues: CASSVDRGTDTQYF.

V usage is TRBV29-1 and J usage is TRBJ2-7; TRBD1 agrees at 8 bases. With 6 bases clipped from V and 4 bases from J, the junction kept 11 bases outside the gene matches. Germline lookup yields CDR1 SQVTM and CDR2 ANQGSEA. This CDR3 region has 14 residues. CDR3 sequence reads: CSVQKGQGAYEQYF. The CDR3 nucleotides are TGCAGCGTGCAGAAGGGGCAGGGGGCATACGAGCAGTACTTC.

This chain joins TRBV19 and TRBJ1-1; D gene uncertain. The CDR3 is made up of 15 amino acids. Germline-derived CDR1 and CDR2 are LNHDA and SQIVND (reference sequence). The V end was cut by 0 bases, the J end by 5 bases, with 13 bases between. DNA for the CDR3: TGTGCCAGTAGTATAGATCGATTGGTGGGGACTGAAGCTTTCTTT. It yields the protein CASSIDRLVGTEAFF.

The rearrangement uses TRBV27 and TRBJ2-5, with D unresolved. This CDR3 spans 13 amino acids. Per germline, CDR1 MNHEY and CDR2 SMNVEV (reference sequence). V shed 3 bases and J shed 4 bases, with 9 bases lying between them. The CDR3 is CASSFTVRETQYF. The CDR3 region has the DNA TGTGCCAGCAGTTTTACAGTCCGAGAGACCCAGTACTTC.

The chain links TRBV11-2 to TRBJ2-7; 7 nucleotides agree with TRBD2. V shed 5 bases, J shed 3 bases, and the junction held 1 base outside the gene matches. Per the germline V gene, CDR1 is SGHAT and CDR2 is FQNNGV. CDR3 size: 12 residues. Here the CDR3 DNA reads TGTGCCAGCAGCCCGGGGGGCTACGAGCAGTACTTC. It specifies CASSPGGYEQYF.

The chain employs TRBV30 and TRBJ1-1; maybe TRBD1 (5 bases). The CDR3 is made up of 13 amino acids. CDR1 and CDR2 (germline): GTSNPN, SVGIG (reference sequence). The V gene lost 6 bases and the J gene lost 0 bases, with 11 bases spanning the gap. The chain's CDR3 is CACRTRLNTEAFF. DNA for the CDR3: TGTGCCTGCCGGACAAGATTGAACACTGAAGCTTTCTTT.

The chain carries TRBV5-8 and TRBJ1-2; unclear D gene. V lost 0 bases, J lost 1 base, and 4 bases lay in between. The length of the CDR3 is 13 residues. Germline CDR1 reads SGHTS; CDR2 reads YDEGEE. CDR3 in amino acids: CASSLEFNYGYTF. The CDR3 DNA follows: TGTGCCAGCAGCTTGGAATTTAACTATGGCTACACCTTC.

The rearrangement links TRBV19 to TRBJ2-2, with D possibly being TRBD1 (5 bases). V lost 3 bases to trimming and J lost 7 bases, with 18 bases between them. In germline, CDR1 is LNHDA, CDR2 SQIVND (reference sequence). This CDR3 is 16 amino acids long. The CDR3 loop is CASSMLVLGVGGELFF. The CDR3 DNA reads as TGTGCCAGTAGTATGCTGGTTTTAGGGGTAGGCGGGGAGCTGTTTTTT.

This chain links TRBV10-3 with TRBJ2-2; 10 nucleotides line up with TRBD2. Unmatched junction bases numbered 3, after V lost 6 bases and J lost 5 bases. Germline V gives CDR1 ENHRY, CDR2 SYGVKD. The CDR3 covers 14 residues. CDR3 sequence: CAIRPAGGTGELFF. CDR3 in DNA: TGTGCCATCAGACCAGCGGGGGGGACCGGGGAGCTGTTTTTT.

This clone was seen a single time. This sequence joins TRBV28 and TRBJ2-5; D may be TRBD1 (5 bases). Germline-derived CDR1 and CDR2 are MDHEN and SYDVKM. V lost 2 bases and J lost 5, with 12 bases in between. The CDR3 is made up of 14 amino acids. The CDR3 region has the DNA TGTGCCAGCAGTTTAACAGGTTTTGCGGAGACCCAGTACTTC. It yields the protein CASSLTGFAETQYF.

This chain links TRBV5-8 with TRBJ1-5; TRBD1 might be the D (5 bases). The V gene's germline CDR1 is SGHTS and CDR2 YDEGEE. This CDR3 region has 15 residues. The V and J ends lost 0 bases and 5 bases respectively, with 12 bases between them. The CDR3 spells CASSLARVGDQPQHF. The CDR3 DNA is TGTGCCAGCAGCTTGGCCAGGGTAGGGGATCAGCCCCAGCATTTT. Filled out from reference TRBV5-8 and TRBJ1-5, the complete variable domain reads EAGVTQSPTHLIKTRGQQATLRCSPISGHTSVYWYQQALGLGLQFLLWYDEGEERNRGNFPPRFSGRQFPNYSSELNVNALELEDSALYLCASSLARVGDQPQHFGDGTRLSIL.

The chain employs TRBV19 and TRBJ1-1, with 8 bases lining up with TRBD1. V lost 4 bases to trimming and J lost 4 bases; unmatched junction nucleotides: 5. This CDR3 spans 14 amino acids. CDR1 is LNHDA and CDR2 is SQIVND in the germline V gene (reference sequence). The CDR3 DNA reads TGTGCCAGTAGTACCTACAGGGGGACCACTGAAGCTTTCTTT. Its protein is CASSTYRGTTEAFF.

This chain links TRBV6-2 or TRBV6-3 with TRBJ1-2; the D is unclear. Trimming stripped 4 bases from V and 10 bases from J, with 16 bases between. The germline gives CDR1 MNHEY, CDR2 SVGEGT. There are 13 residues in the CDR3. Here the CDR3 DNA reads TGTGCCAGCAGTTTGGGAGGTTATAAGGACTACACCTTC. Encoded protein: CASSLGGYKDYTF.

The V call is TRBV9, the J call TRBJ2-5, with 8 bases fitting TRBD1. From germline, CDR1 is SGDLS and CDR2 YYNGEE. The V gene end was trimmed by 0 bases and the J gene end by 5 bases; junction bases not matched to a gene: 12. This CDR3 has 17 residues. CDR3 sequence reads: CASSVGSTQGAVETQYF. The CDR3 DNA follows: TGTGCCAGCAGCGTAGGATCCACTCAGGGGGCGGTGGAGACCCAGTACTTC.

The V gene is TRBV4-1, the J gene TRBJ2-7; possibly TRBD1 for D (5 bases). Trimming removed 0 bases at V and 4 bases at J, with 10 bases between. The germline V gene encodes CDR1 MGHRA and CDR2 YSYEKL. The CDR3 has 14 amino acids. The CDR3 loop is CASSQDRVSYEQYF. The CDR3 coding sequence is TGCGCCAGCAGCCAAGACAGGGTGTCGTACGAGCAGTACTTC.

The V gene is TRBV12-3 or TRBV12-4, the J gene TRBJ1-5; possible D gene TRBD1, 5 bases. V lost 10 bases and J lost 4, with 14 bases in between. The CDR3 length is 13 residues. The CDR3 spells CATTSGQNQPQHF. The CDR3 DNA is TGTGCCACCACGTCGGGGCAGAATCAGCCCCAGCATTTT.

This clone was observed once. This chain joins TRBV5-1 and TRBJ1-6; weak D call: TRBD1 (5 bases). The CDR3 runs 15 residues. Germline-derived CDR1 and CDR2 are SGHRS and YFSETQ. The ends were cut back, 4 bases at V and 7 bases at J, with 15 bases in the middle. Written as DNA, the CDR3 is TGCGCCAGCAGCCCGAGGGGTGATGGGAATTCACCCCTCCACTTT. Translating it yields CASSPRGDGNSPLHF. The variable domain in full, with the rest retrieved from reference TRBV5-1 and TRBJ1-6, is KAGVTQTPRYLIKTRGQQVTLSCSPISGHRSVSWYQQTPGQGLQFLFEYFSETQRNKGNFPGRFSGRQFSNSRSEMNVSTLELGDSALYLCASSPRGDGNSPLHFGNGTRLTVT.

This clone was seen a few times. This chain joins TRBV18 and TRBJ1-5; 8 nucleotides line up with TRBD1. From germline, CDR1 is KGHSH and CDR2 LQKENI. CDR3 length: 16 amino acids. The junction had 6 bases not matched to a gene; V was cut back by 5 bases and J by 0 bases. The CDR3 coding sequence is TGTGCCAGCTCAAAACGACAGGGGAATAGCAATCAGCCCCAGCATTTT. It is translated as CASSKRQGNSNQPQHF.

The chain uses TRBV6-5 and TRBJ1-2, with D perhaps matching TRBD1 (5 bases). Germline CDR1 MNHEY, CDR2 SVGAGI. The CDR3 is made up of 13 amino acids. Trimming cost V 6 bases and J 4 bases, with 12 bases left between them. This chain's CDR3 is CASRLGVGYGYTF. DNA of the CDR3: TGTGCCAGCAGATTAGGGGTGGGCTATGGCTACACCTTC.